This TCR beta chain was captured in a study of T cells in Graves' hyperthyroidism and ophthalmopathy. General study results and limits: From stable hyperthyroidism, ophthalmopathy was separated by a 13 V-J model. The model forecast ophthalmopathy, anticipating it by a median approximately 7 months before onset. The majority of expanded thyroid clonotypes above 0.001 also appeared in blood.

Using RNA transcripts as the source, TCR beta CDR3 regions were amplified. When the TCR CDR3 underwent first-round RT-PCR, the HTBI primer set was used. Each CDR3 protein is one row after TCRdb ran MiXCR on the multiplex PCR reads. The sample yields 550,000 to 700,000 distinct CDR3 sequences, around 45% seen once. This CDR3 spans 15 amino acids. V lost 4 bases, J lost 5 bases, and 6 bases stayed unmatched. Germline lookup yields CDR1 SGHRS and CDR2 YFSETQ. A word on this clonotype: As yet, its antigen is unknown.

In making diagnoses, clinical symptoms, serum thyroxine and TRAb, thyroid ultrasound and orbital computed tomography were all used. The V and J genes are TRBV5-1 and TRBJ2-7; TRBD2 matches 13 bases. The source is an adult woman with Graves' disease, either hyperthyroidism or ophthalmopathy (not recorded which). The sequencing input was peripheral blood or thyroid tissue (not recorded which). In DNA form, the CDR3 reads TGCGCCAGCAGCCTCGGACTAGCGGGAGATCACGAGCAGTACTTC. Its protein is CASSLGLAGDHEQYF.